One sample yielded the 14 T cell receptor beta chains listed below, sequenced in a study of T cells in women clearing cervical HPV infection. Using immunoSEQ multiplex PCR, the repertoire was profiled, and TCRdb retains in-frame clones only, with some absent. The sample table sets out 30,000 to 45,000 clones. The sequencing input was blood buffy coat. The source is a woman between 18 and 70 years old with a cervical HPV16 infection that either progressed to CIN3+ or cleared (not recorded which).

Notes on this clone: The read falls 3 residues short of the CDR3 end, and the missing part is taken from the germline J gene. V is TRBV7-2 and J is TRBJ2-3; D is possibly TRBD1 (6 bases). V lost 0 bases and J 3 bases, leaving 13 bases between the germline ends. Looked up from germline, CDR1 is SGHTA and CDR2 is FQGNSA. The CDR3 sequence is 16 residues long. The CDR3 bases that were read are TGTGCCAGCAGCTTAGCGGGGTTCACAGGGACAGATACG. As protein: CASSLAGFTGTDT. Given in full, the CDR3 is CASSLAGFTGTDTQYF.

To note about this clone: The sequence runs out 3 residues before the end of the CDR3; the remainder is reconstructed from the germline J gene. J is TRBJ1-4 and V is TRBV18; possible D gene TRBD1, 6 bases. Germline assignment: CDR1 KGHSH and CDR2 LQKENI. This CDR3 is built from 15 residues. The CDR3 is CASSPPAGANSPLFF. The sequenced part of the CDR3 DNA is TGTGCCAGCTCACCCCCGGCAGGGGCTAATTCACCA.

Concerning this clone: The DNA ends 3 residues before the CDR3 does, and the rest of the CDR3 is filled in from the germline J gene. This sequence joins TRBV7-8 and TRBJ2-7; 12 nucleotides align to TRBD1. CDR1 is SGHVS, CDR2 FQNEAQ, per germline. This CDR3 has 16 residues. V lost 1 base and J lost 3; bases outside the gene matches: 4. CDR3 DNA (partial): TGTGCCAGCAGCTTAGGGGACAGGGGGCGCGACTACGAG. As protein: CASSLGDRGRDYE. The full CDR3 sequence reads CASSLGDRGRDYEQYF.

Turning to this clone: The DNA ends 3 residues before the CDR3 does, and the rest of the CDR3 is filled in from the germline J gene. The V and J genes are TRBV19 and TRBJ1-2, with a tentative D call TRBD1 (6 bases). The CDR3 has 14 amino acids. The ends were cut back, 7 bases at V and 5 bases at J, with 17 bases in the middle. CDR1 and CDR2 (germline): LNHDA, SQIVND (reference sequence). The CDR3 loop reads CASINRAASYGYTF. Incomplete CDR3 DNA: TGTGCCAGTATCAACAGGGCAGCCTCATATGGC.

To note about this clone: The CDR3 end falls 3 residues outside the read, so it is completed with the germline J gene. The genes are TRBV20-1 and TRBJ2-3; D is perhaps TRBD2 (6 bases). V was clipped by 1 base and J by 4 bases, with 24 bases between them. This CDR3 has 18 residues. Per the germline V gene, CDR1 is DFQATT and CDR2 is SNEGSKA (reference sequence). CDR3 DNA (partial): TGCAGTGCTAGAGTCCTCACGTTCGGCGGGGTTACCGCAGATACG. It translates to CSARVLTFGGVTADT. The whole CDR3 protein is CSARVLTFGGVTADTQYF.

Notes on this clone: The CDR3 end is not reached by the read, which stops 3 residues before it; the germline J gene fills it in. This sequence joins TRBV30 and TRBJ1-6, with a weak D call TRBD1 (6 bases). The germline CDR1 and CDR2 sequences are GTSNPN and SVGIG (reference sequence). V was cut by 0 bases and J by 9 bases, with 9 bases left in between. The CDR3 consists of 13 residues. The CDR3 protein is CAWSVLDSSPLHF. The DNA read from the CDR3 is TGTGCCTGGAGTGTACTGGACAGTTCACCC.

For this clone: The sequence runs out 3 residues before the end of the CDR3; the remainder is reconstructed from the germline J gene. The chain links TRBV18 to TRBJ1-2; the D gene is possibly TRBD1 (5 bases). This CDR3 contains 14 residues. Germline V gene lookup returns CDR1 KGHSH and CDR2 LQKENI. Partial CDR3 DNA: TGTGCCAGCTCACTACGCGGTACGACAGATACC. Translated: CASSLRGTTDT. The CDR3, in full, reads CASSLRGTTDTYTF.

A word on this clone: The read falls 3 residues short of the CDR3 end, and the missing part is taken from the germline J gene. V usage is TRBV28 and J usage is TRBJ1-5, with D possibly TRBD1 on 6 matching bases. The V gene lost 2 bases and the J gene lost 7 bases, with 15 bases spanning the gap. Per germline, CDR1 MDHEN and CDR2 SYDVKM. The CDR3 is 15 amino acids. CDR3 region: CASSLGGASAQPQHF. The sequenced part of the CDR3 DNA is TGTGCCAGCAGTTTAGGGGGGGCCTCAGCCCAGCCC.

A remark on this clone: The read comes to an end 3 residues before the CDR3 does, leaving the germline J gene to fill in the end. This sequence joins TRBV6-2 or TRBV6-3 and TRBJ1-2; 8 bases align to TRBD1. The CDR3 has 12 residues. CDR1 is MNHEY and CDR2 is SVGEGT in the germline V gene. The CDR3 DNA, read in part, is TGTGCCAGCAGCCAGGGGGCTTATACC. Translated: CASSQGAYT. The whole CDR3 sequence reads CASSQGAYTYTF.

In the case of this clone: The sequenced fragment ends 3 residues before the CDR3 boundary, so the rest is inferred from the germline J gene. The chain combines TRBV6-2 or TRBV6-3 with TRBJ1-2, with D possibly being TRBD1 (6 bases). Germline-derived CDR1 and CDR2 are MNHEY and SVGEGT. The CDR3 spans 17 residues. The sequenced part of the CDR3 DNA is TGTGCCAGCAGGATTCGACTAGCGGGGGGGCGAACAGATACC. Translation: CASRIRLAGGRTDT. The complete CDR3 sequence is CASRIRLAGGRTDTYTF.

With regard to this clone: Read coverage stops 3 residues before the CDR3 terminus; the germline J gene supplies the remainder. The chain carries TRBV29-1 and TRBJ1-2, with 8 positions matching TRBD1. Germline values: CDR1 SQVTM, CDR2 ANQGSEA. The J segment lost 7 bases and the V segment lost 5 bases, leaving 12 bases of the junction unmatched. CDR3 length: 14 amino acids. CDR3: CSVYPTGGLGGYTF. The DNA read from the CDR3 is TGCAGCGTTTATCCTACAGGGGGACTCGGTGGC.

Details on this clone: The read comes to an end 3 residues before the CDR3 does, leaving the germline J gene to fill in the end. The chain carries TRBV2 and TRBJ2-4, with TRBD2 matching 9 bases. Germline assignment: CDR1 SNHLY and CDR2 FYNNEI. The CDR3 length is 15 residues. Here the CDR3 reads CASSGRRGGMETQYF. CDR3 bases read: TGTGCCAGCAGTGGCCGGCGGGGGGGCATGGAGACT.

The DNA read from the CDR3 is TGTGCCAGCAGCACTCGGACAGGGCGTTTCTGGGAG. Protein: CASSTRTGRFWE. The complete CDR3 reads CASSTRTGRFWELFF. This chain joins TRBV7-6 and TRBJ2-2, with TRBD1 matching over 8 bases. The CDR3 end lies 3 residues beyond the end of the read and is filled in from the germline J gene. V lost 5 bases to trimming and J lost 9 bases; unmatched junction nucleotides: 11. Germline CDR1 reads SGHVS; CDR2 reads FNYEAQ. There are 15 residues in the CDR3. Full variable domain (outside the CDR3, taken from reference TRBV7-6 and TRBJ2-2): GAGVSQSPRYKVTKRGQDVALRCDPISGHVSLYWYRQALGQGPEFLTYFNYEAQQDKSGLPNDRFSAERPEGSISTLTIQRTEQRDSAMYRCASSTRTGRFWELFFGEGSRLTVL.

The CDR3 protein is CASSLVSVTSTDTQYF. CDR3 DNA, as far as it was read: TGCGCCAGCAGCTTGGTTTCGGTTACTAGCACAGATACG. The chain links TRBV5-1 to TRBJ2-3; D unclear. The read finishes 3 residues shy of the CDR3 end, and the germline J gene is used to complete it. The CDR3 is 16 amino acids. V was shortened by 0 bases and J by 0 bases, with 11 bases between the two germline ends. Germline V gene lookup returns CDR1 SGHRS and CDR2 YFSETQ.